A single TCR beta chain is shown here with its context. The antigen it recognizes is unknown. Within one base of it there is no much larger clone, and no base qualities were kept. Each sample received about 2 to 5 ug of genomic DNA as input, and the DNA input was kept equal within each pair of samples. TCR beta libraries were constructed with the immunoSEQ hsTCRbeta Kit, which uses multiplexed V and J gene primers in two PCR steps. The pooled libraries, together with positive and negative controls, were sequenced on an Illumina MiSeq running a 100-cycle paired-end protocol. As for how the authors treated the data: The immunoSEQ vendor processed the raw data into normalized, annotated TCR beta repertoire reports. Richness was defined as the number of unique clones by nucleotide sequence, and the iChao1 and Efron-Thisted estimators were used to extrapolate total richness. To characterize and compare the paired lesions, the analysis used Pielou's evenness, Simpson's index, the proportional abundance of the top-ten clones, and the Morisita overlap index. TCRdb carries this immuneACCESS record with in-frame sequences only. Its versions omit some clonotypes, under half of them owing to an unresolved V gene in the studies checked, with the rest unexplained. The V and J calls and the clone size are those of that table, but D and trimming were determined from the DNA. The sample table holds around 2,900 clones, of which roughly 93% were seen once. The top ten hold 3.5% to 5.5% of the sample.

The sample originates from a study of T cells in lung cancer brain metastases (dated by TCRdb to between 2018 and 2020). A note on the overall study: Of the approximately 20 patients, over 15 had a history of tobacco use, with a median of approximately 40 pack-years. The primary and brain metastasis specimens were acquired a median of roughly 350 days apart. Primary and metastatic specimens both had an average DNA integrity number of around 4, with no significant difference between the two sites. A median age at first diagnosis of about 53 years was recorded for the patients, of whom about 9 were male and 11 were female. A cohort of approximately 20 patients was included, from whom some 40 specimens were contributed, with one primary lung lesion and one brain metastasis obtained from each patient. Of the approximately 20 patients, around 18 received no interval therapy between resection of the primary and resection of the metastasis. The study compared TCR beta CDR3 repertoires between fully resected primary non-small cell lung cancers and paired brain metastases.

Patients had resection for either synchronous oligometastatic disease or delayed recurrence of a solitary brain metastasis. To avoid including cancers other than NSCLC, any patient with a history of multiple malignancies was excluded. Tumor areas were macrodissected from 4 or 5 deparaffinized 8.5 to 10 um unstained sections under guidance from marked H&E slides. Every specimen was formalin-fixed and paraffin-embedded (FFPE). The AllPrep DNA/RNA FFPE Kit was used for extraction of genomic DNA. Findings and caveats that apply to the study as a whole: In brain metastases, the ten most abundant clones accounted for a significantly larger fraction of the repertoire than in primaries, a finding that suggests clonal expansion. Brain metastases contained significantly fewer unique productive clones than the paired primaries (median about 1,600 versus 5,000). Most clones were specific to a single lesion, and paired lesions overlapped only to a limited degree (mean Morisita index 0.23). It was not possible to control for the effects of preoperative corticosteroids on T cell infiltration in brain metastases. DNA fragmentation in FFPE samples may have prevented retrieval of the complete infiltrating T cell repertoire.

The sample was tumor tissue from the primary lung tumor. Sample cell subset or site, as interpreted from the label and publication: primary lung cancer lesion. This receptor was taken from a woman between 50 and 59 years old with non-small cell lung cancer.

The CDR3 in this case is CASSKALYEQYF. The sequence in DNA is TGTGCCAGCAGCAAAGCTCTATACGAGCAGTACTTC. This chain is built from TRBV21-1 and TRBJ2-7; the table's D call, TRBD2, was not checked against the DNA. TRBV21-1 is described as a pseudogene. Including the terminal cysteine and phenylalanine, the CDR3 comprises 12 residues. The DNA shown is the 36-base CDR3, in frame from base 1.